The 25 T cell receptor beta chains below come from one sample, sequenced in a study of blood T cell repertoires in COVID-19. Profiled with immunoSEQ multiplex PCR; TCRdb holds only in-frame clones, not every one. The data contain roughly 70,000 clones, approximately 90% of them seen just once; the ten biggest clones take up 4.8%. The sample was peripheral blood. The receptors were sampled from a woman between 55 and 75 years old with active COVID-19.

This chain connects TRBV5-1 to TRBJ1-6, with D possibly being TRBD1 (5 bases). This CDR3 is 14 amino acids long. V gave up 4 bases and J gave up 7 bases, with 12 bases separating them. Germline CDR1 reads SGHRS; CDR2 reads YFSETQ. The CDR3 region is CASSLEGWNSPLHF. The CDR3 DNA follows: TGCGCCAGCAGCCTGGAGGGGTGGAATTCACCCCTCCACTTT.

The J gene is TRBJ1-1, the V gene TRBV6-5; tentatively, D is TRBD1 (6 bases). Germline CDR1 MNHEY, CDR2 SVGAGI. V was trimmed by 6 bases and J by 5 bases, leaving 10 bases between them. The CDR3 has 12 amino acids. CDR3 bases: TGTGCCAGCAGCAAGGGGGGGACTGAAGCTTTCTTT. Protein: CASSKGGTEAFF.

The CDR3 loop is CASSPFGASIDTIYF. CDR3 bases: TGCGCCAGCAGCCCCTTTGGGGCGAGTATTGACACCATATATTTT. This chain uses TRBV4-1 with TRBJ1-3; a possible D gene is TRBD1 (5 bases). Deletions cut 4 bases from V and 8 bases from J, with 18 bases between. This CDR3 has 15 residues. Germline lookup yields CDR1 MGHRA and CDR2 YSYEKL.

This chain joins TRBV3-1 (or the pseudogene TRBV3-2) and TRBJ2-2, with D possibly TRBD2 on 5 matching bases. The CDR3 spans 18 residues. Germline lookup yields CDR1 LGHDT and CDR2 YNNKEL (reference sequence). Between the trimmed V and J ends, which lost 1 base and 1 base, there was a span of 16 bases. The CDR3 protein is CASSQVGGRTLNTGELFF. CDR3 sequence (DNA): TGTGCCAGCAGCCAAGTGGGCGGGCGGACCTTGAACACCGGGGAGCTGTTTTTT.

The chain carries TRBV7-8 and TRBJ1-2, with 11 bases lining up with TRBD1. Germline CDR1 and CDR2: SGHVS and FQNEAQ. The V segment lost 5 bases and the J segment 6 bases; nucleotides outside the gene matches: 8. The CDR3 spans 15 residues. The CDR3 nucleotides are TGTGCCAGCAGCCGAGGGACAGGGGGTAGGAATGGCTACACCTTC. It yields the protein CASSRGTGGRNGYTF.

This clone has just a few counts. This rearrangement joins TRBV14 to TRBJ2-1, with TRBD2 matching over 13 bases. This CDR3 is 18 amino acids long. V was clipped by 8 bases and J by 9 bases; unmatched bases: 19. Germline V gene data show CDR1 as SGHDN and CDR2 as FVKESK. In nucleotides, the CDR3 is TGTGCCAGCGCAAAGGTCACCGGGACTAGCGGGAATTGGGCTGAGCAGTTCTTC. It encodes CASAKVTGTSGNWAEQFF.

This rearrangement joins TRBV18 to TRBJ2-2; D is ambiguous. Germline values: CDR1 KGHSH, CDR2 LQKENI. V shed 1 base and J shed 4 bases, with 16 bases lying between them. The CDR3 extends over 17 amino acids. CDR3 nucleotides: TGTGCCAGCTCACCACAAAGTGCGAGTTTTAGCACCGGGGAGCTGTTTTTT. Amino acid sequence: CASSPQSASFSTGELFF.

The chain carries TRBV5-1 and TRBJ1-1; tentatively, D is TRBD1 (5 bases). Trimming took 2 bases from V and 0 from J, leaving 8 bases between them. This CDR3 comprises 14 residues. The germline gives CDR1 SGHRS, CDR2 YFSETQ. The DNA for the CDR3 is TGCGCCAGCAGCTTACAGGTCATGAACACTGAAGCTTTCTTT. Translating it yields CASSLQVMNTEAFF.

The CDR3 coding sequence is TGTGCCAGCAGCCCACGGTGGGAGAGCTACAATGAGCAGTTCTTC. It encodes CASSPRWESYNEQFF. The rearrangement joins TRBV7-8 to TRBJ2-1; D possibly corresponds to TRBD2 (5 bases). Germline CDR1 SGHVS, CDR2 FQNEAQ. The germline V and J ends were trimmed by 5 bases and 3 bases, with 14 bases remaining between them. The CDR3 extends over 15 amino acids.

The chain joins TRBV29-1 to TRBJ2-1; the D gene is possibly TRBD2 (5 bases). The germline gives CDR1 SQVTM, CDR2 ANQGSEA. The CDR3 contains 15 residues. V was cut by 5 bases and J by 4 bases, with 18 bases left in between. The CDR3 is CSVFVGIGIYNEQFF. Here the CDR3 DNA reads TGCAGCGTTTTTGTCGGGATAGGGATATACAATGAGCAGTTCTTC.

V usage is TRBV30 and J usage is TRBJ1-5; D may be TRBD1 (6 bases). The CDR3 length is 15 residues. The germline gives CDR1 GTSNPN, CDR2 SVGIG (reference sequence). V lost 2 bases and J lost 0, with 11 bases in between. The CDR3 region has the DNA TGTGCCTGGAGTAAAGGGGGAAATAGCAATCAGCCCCAGCATTTT. Amino acids: CAWSKGGNSNQPQHF. The full variable domain, completed using reference TRBV30 and TRBJ1-5, is SQTIHQWPATLVQPVGSPLSLECTVEGTSNPNLYWYRQAAGRGLQLLFYSVGIGQISSEVPQNLSASRPQDRQFILSSKKLLLSDSGFYLCAWSKGGNSNQPQHFGDGTRLSIL.

This sequence joins TRBV30 and TRBJ1-1; the D is unclear. This CDR3 region has 12 residues. Per the germline V gene, CDR1 is GTSNPN and CDR2 is SVGIG (reference sequence). Trimming removed 5 bases at V and 1 base at J, with 8 bases between. The CDR3 DNA is TGTGCCTGGGGCGTTAGGAACACTGAAGCTTTCTTT. Protein: CAWGVRNTEAFF. The full variable domain, in which reference TRBV30 and TRBJ1-1 provide the parts outside the CDR3, is SQTIHQWPATLVQPVGSPLSLECTVEGTSNPNLYWYRQAAGRGLQLLFYSVGIGQISSEVPQNLSASRPQDRQFILSSKKLLLSDSGFYLCAWGVRNTEAFFGQGTRLTVV.

The rearrangement joins TRBV20-1 to TRBJ2-3; 10 bases are a match to TRBD1. CDR3 size: 15 residues. Losses at the gene ends were 3 bases for V and 4 bases for J; bases not matched to a gene: 7. In germline, CDR1 is DFQATT, CDR2 SNEGSKA (reference sequence). Written as DNA, the CDR3 is TGCAGTGCTAGTGGGGGACAGGGGTTCTCAGATACGCAGTATTTT. Protein product: CSASGGQGFSDTQYF.

V and J are TRBV27 and TRBJ1-1; 9 bases match TRBD1. Trimming took 9 bases from V and 3 from J; bases not matched to a gene: 2. The CDR3 loop spans 12 amino acids. Germline V CDR1 and CDR2: MNHEY, SMNVEV (reference sequence). The CDR3 coding sequence is TGTGCCAGTAGGACAGGGGACACTGAAGCTTTCTTT. Amino acids: CASRTGDTEAFF.

This chain connects TRBV28 to TRBJ1-1; D remains unclear. CDR1 and CDR2 from the germline V gene are MDHEN and SYDVKM. The length of the CDR3 is 12 residues. Trimming removed 8 bases from V and 8 bases from J, with 15 bases in between. The CDR3 reads CASERVPREAFF. The CDR3 region has the DNA TGTGCCAGCGAGCGGGTCCCTAGGGAAGCTTTCTTT.

The rearrangement links TRBV30 to TRBJ2-2; TRBD1 matches at 8 bases. The CDR3 has 15 residues. Germline V lookup: CDR1 GTSNPN, CDR2 SVGIG (reference sequence). The junction had 3 bases not matched to a gene; V was cut back by 2 bases and J by 1 base. The CDR3 spells CAWSLGQGNTGELFF. The CDR3, as DNA: TGTGCCTGGAGTCTTGGACAGGGGAACACCGGGGAGCTGTTTTTT.

CDR3 sequence reads: CASSESIGDGYTF. For the CDR3, the DNA is TGCGCCAGCAGTGAGTCGATCGGGGATGGCTACACCTTC. The chain combines TRBV10-1 with TRBJ1-2, with D unresolved. Between the trimmed V and J ends, which lost 0 bases and 6 bases, there was a span of 8 bases. Germline V gene sequence: CDR1 WNHNN, CDR2 SYGVQD (reference sequence). CDR3 length: 13 amino acids.

The chain joins TRBV18 to TRBJ1-2; perhaps TRBD1 as D (5 bases). Germline V gene sequence: CDR1 KGHSH, CDR2 LQKENI. Trimming took 2 bases from V and 0 from J, leaving 10 bases between them. This CDR3 is built from 15 residues. The CDR3 loop reads CASSPEQAPNYGYTF. The CDR3 coding sequence is TGTGCCAGCTCACCAGAACAGGCACCTAACTATGGCTACACCTTC.

This chain joins TRBV30 and TRBJ1-2, with D unclear. The ends were cut back, 2 bases at V and 7 bases at J, with 11 bases in the middle. The CDR3 has 12 residues. Germline lookup yields CDR1 GTSNPN and CDR2 SVGIG (reference sequence). The CDR3 DNA sequence: TGTGCCTGGAGTCCCTCCCCCTCTGGCTACACCTTC. Translated, it gives CAWSPSPSGYTF.

This rearrangement joins TRBV5-1 to TRBJ2-7; 8 nucleotides align to TRBD2. Germline V CDR1 and CDR2: SGHRS, YFSETQ. The CDR3 length is 18 residues. Germline trimming cut 0 bases from V and 1 base from J; bases unmatched to any gene: 12. CDR3 sequence: CASSLVVEGSGKSYEQYF. CDR3 DNA sequence: TGCGCCAGCAGCTTGGTGGTAGAGGGTAGCGGGAAGTCCTACGAGCAGTACTTC.

The chain combines TRBV3-1 (or the pseudogene TRBV3-2) with TRBJ2-7; 9 nucleotides agree with TRBD1. There are 14 residues in the CDR3. The germline CDR1 and CDR2 sequences are LGHDT and YNNKEL (reference sequence). V was clipped by 6 bases and J by 2 bases; unmatched bases: 5. Here the CDR3 reads CASRPGQGPYEQYF. As DNA, the CDR3 is TGTGCCAGCAGACCGGGACAGGGTCCCTACGAGCAGTACTTC.

V gene TRBV7-9 combines with J gene TRBJ1-5; D may be TRBD1 (6 bases). Germline V gene data show CDR1 as SEHNR and CDR2 as FQNEAQ (reference sequence). This CDR3 has 14 residues. The V end lost 4 bases, the J end lost 3 bases, and 10 bases lay between the germline ends. CDR3 sequence reads: CASSSTGTNQPQHF. The CDR3 bases are TGTGCCAGCAGCTCGACAGGCACCAATCAGCCCCAGCATTTT.

This clone was found a few times. J is TRBJ1-5 and V is TRBV18; D call uncertain. Trimming pared 6 bases from V and 0 bases from J, leaving 12 bases between. CDR1 and CDR2 from the germline V gene are KGHSH and LQKENI. This CDR3 spans 15 amino acids. Here the CDR3 reads CASSPSGYSNQPQHF. CDR3 DNA sequence: TGTGCCAGCTCTCCATCAGGTTATAGCAATCAGCCCCAGCATTTT.

This sequence joins TRBV29-1 and TRBJ2-7, with a possible D match to TRBD2 (5 bases). Germline V gene sequence: CDR1 SQVTM, CDR2 ANQGSEA. The CDR3 covers 11 residues. Trimming pared 5 bases from V and 1 base from J, leaving 6 bases between. CDR3 bases: TGCAGCGTTCGGGATTCCTACGAGCAGTACTTC. The encoded protein is CSVRDSYEQYF.

The chain uses TRBV7-8 and TRBJ2-1; 9 bases fit TRBD2. The CDR3 extends over 16 amino acids. CDR1 and CDR2 (germline): SGHVS, FQNEAQ. The ends lost 1 base at V and 10 bases at J; junction bases unmatched: 11. The CDR3 here is CASSLDPSGKMMEQFF. For the CDR3, the DNA is TGTGCCAGCAGCTTAGACCCTAGCGGGAAGATGATGGAGCAGTTCTTC.